These 18 T cell receptor beta chains originate from one sample sequenced in a study of cytomegalovirus exposure and HLA in healthy donors. Researchers ran the PCR with 60 Vbeta and 13 Jbeta primers. Assay used: immunoSEQ multiplex PCR; TCRdb lists only in-frame clones, some missing. The sample has about 44,000 clones, and its top ten clones hold more than 8%. The specimen was PBMCs. Source of these receptors: a male donor in good health and CMV-seronegative.

The chain combines TRBV28 with TRBJ1-5; D is unclear. Germline-derived CDR1 and CDR2 are MDHEN and SYDVKM. The V and J ends lost 11 bases and 6 bases respectively, with 11 bases between them. The CDR3 spans 11 residues. The CDR3 DNA follows: TGTGCCCTCACTTCTAGTCAGCCCCAGCATTTT. Amino acid sequence: CALTSSQPQHF.

V and J are TRBV5-6 and TRBJ1-5; TRBD1 matches at 7 bases. Trimming took 4 bases from V and 4 from J; bases not matched to a gene: 17. Per germline, CDR1 SGHDT and CDR2 YYEEEE. CDR3 length: 18 residues. The CDR3 DNA reads TGTGCCAGCAGCCATGGGAAGGGGGCGGTATTATCGAATCAGCCCCAGCATTTT. It yields the protein CASSHGKGAVLSNQPQHF. Complete variable domain (other parts from reference TRBV5-6 and TRBJ1-5): DAGVTQSPTHLIKTRGQQVTLRCSPKSGHDTVSWYQQALGQGPQFIFQYYEEEERQRGNFPDRFSGHQFPNYSSELNVNALLLGDSALYLCASSHGKGAVLSNQPQHFGDGTRLSIL.

The rearrangement uses TRBV19 and TRBJ1-4; no definite D call. The V end lost 2 bases, the J end lost 8 bases, and 15 bases lay between the germline ends. Germline loops: CDR1 LNHDA, CDR2 SQIVND (reference sequence). CDR3 length equals 15 residues. CDR3 coding DNA: TGTGCCAGTAGTATAACTGGGCAGGTCAGAGAAAAACTGTTTTTT. Its protein is CASSITGQVREKLFF.

The chain recombines TRBV5-1 with TRBJ2-3; possible D gene TRBD1, 6 bases. The CDR3 spans 15 residues. The germline V and J ends were trimmed by 4 bases and 0 bases, with 12 bases remaining between them. Germline V gene sequence: CDR1 SGHRS, CDR2 YFSETQ. The CDR3 DNA follows: TGCGCCAGCAGCCCGATAGGGGGTAGCACAGATACGCAGTATTTT. This gives the protein CASSPIGGSTDTQYF.

The genes are TRBV2 and TRBJ1-5; D remains unclear. From germline, CDR1 is SNHLY and CDR2 FYNNEI. V lost 3 bases, J lost 0 bases, and 9 bases lay in between. The CDR3 totals 15 residues. The CDR3 nucleotides read TGTGCCAGCAGTGACAACAGCTATAGCAATCAGCCCCAGCATTTT. Translation: CASSDNSYSNQPQHF.

As regards this clone: At the DNA level, this CDR3 is encoded by other sequences in the same sample as well. The chain combines TRBV30 with TRBJ2-2; D is possibly TRBD2 (6 bases). V lost 2 bases to trimming and J lost 8 bases, with 9 bases between them. The CDR3 loop spans 12 amino acids. In germline, CDR1 is GTSNPN, CDR2 SVGIG (reference sequence). CDR3 in amino acids: CAWSLATGELFF. In nucleotides, the CDR3 is TGTGCCTGGAGTCTAGCGACGGGGGAGCTGTTTTTT.

This sequence joins TRBV6-4 and TRBJ2-3, with TRBD1 identical over 10 bases. The CDR3 runs 17 residues. J lost 4 bases, V lost 0 bases, and 7 bases had no gene match. Germline lookup yields CDR1 MRHNA and CDR2 SNTAGT. The CDR3 nucleotides are TGTGCCAGCAGTGACTCGCCGGGACAGGGGCCGGCAGATACGCAGTATTTT. It is translated as CASSDSPGQGPADTQYF.

J is TRBJ2-5 and V is TRBV10-3, with 7 bases identical to TRBD2. CDR1 ENHRY and CDR2 SYGVKD come from the germline V gene. This CDR3 spans 15 amino acids. V shed 2 bases, J shed 1 base, and the junction held 4 bases outside the gene matches. Here the CDR3 DNA reads TGTGCCATCAGTGAGACGTCTAGCGGCCAAGAGACCCAGTACTTC. Protein product: CAISETSSGQETQYF.

The rearrangement links TRBV27 to TRBJ2-2; D might be TRBD2 (5 bases). CDR1 is MNHEY, CDR2 SMNVEV, per germline (reference sequence). The V end lost 5 bases, the J end lost 5 bases, and 15 bases lay between the germline ends. The CDR3 sequence is 15 residues long. The CDR3 DNA is TGTGCCAGCAGTCACCTCGACACTAGGACCGGGGAGCTGTTTTTT. Translated: CASSHLDTRTGELFF.

The chain couples TRBV6-5 to TRBJ2-2, with a tentative D call TRBD2 (6 bases). This CDR3 comprises 15 residues. V was shortened by 6 bases and J by 2 bases, with 13 bases between the two germline ends. Germline V lookup: CDR1 MNHEY, CDR2 SVGAGI. The CDR3 here is CASSQRGRNTGELFF. The CDR3 nucleotides read TGTGCCAGCAGCCAACGGGGGAGAAACACCGGGGAGCTGTTTTTT.

The chain combines TRBV19 with TRBJ2-3; TRBD1 matches at 9 bases. Per the germline V gene, CDR1 is LNHDA and CDR2 is SQIVND (reference sequence). The V and J ends lost 7 bases and 6 bases, in that order; junction bases with no gene match: 11. The CDR3 length is 15 residues. The CDR3 loop is CASNGRDRATDTQYF. As DNA, the CDR3 is TGTGCCAGTAACGGCCGGGACAGGGCAACGGATACGCAGTATTTT.

The V and J genes are TRBV30 and TRBJ2-1; 7 nucleotides line up with TRBD2. Trimming removed 0 bases from V and 0 bases from J; junction bases left unmatched: 14. The CDR3 length is 19 residues. CDR1 and CDR2 (germline): GTSNPN, SVGIG (reference sequence). The CDR3 coding sequence is TGTGCCTGGAGTGTACTGGGGAGACTAGGCGGGAGCTCCTACAATGAGCAGTTCTTC. Protein: CAWSVLGRLGGSSYNEQFF.

The V and J genes are TRBV29-1 and TRBJ2-1, with D tentatively TRBD2 (6 bases). CDR1 is SQVTM, CDR2 ANQGSEA, per germline. V shed 6 bases and J shed 4 bases, with 13 bases lying between them. CDR3 length: 13 amino acids. As DNA, the CDR3 is TGCAGCGTGAGAGAGCGGGCATACAATGAGCAGTTCTTC. Amino acids: CSVRERAYNEQFF.

The rearrangement joins TRBV29-1 to TRBJ2-3; D is possibly TRBD2 (6 bases). The CDR3 has 15 residues. V lost 7 bases and J lost 0, with 17 bases in between. The germline V gene has CDR1 SQVTM and CDR2 ANQGSEA. For the CDR3, the DNA is TGCAGCGCCCAAGGGGTAGCGGCGAGCACAGATACGCAGTATTTT. As protein: CSAQGVAASTDTQYF.

The genes are TRBV29-1 and TRBJ1-1, with D possibly matching TRBD1 (6 bases). This CDR3 is 15 amino acids long. Trimming left V 6 bases short and J 1 base short, with 18 bases between. Germline V gene sequence: CDR1 SQVTM, CDR2 ANQGSEA. This CDR3 reads CSVRSRGNPNTEAFF. The CDR3 nucleotides read TGCAGCGTCCGATCCAGGGGCAACCCGAACACTGAAGCTTTCTTT.

The chain is built from TRBV7-8 and TRBJ2-4, with D maybe TRBD1 (6 bases). Germline V gives CDR1 SGHVS, CDR2 FQNEAQ. This CDR3 is 16 amino acids long. Trimming took 4 bases from V and 4 from J, leaving 17 bases between them. CDR3 sequence reads: CASSSIPGTNKNIQYF. In DNA, the CDR3 is TGTGCCAGCAGCTCAATTCCCGGGACAAATAAAAACATTCAGTACTTC.

The chain joins TRBV5-5 to TRBJ1-2; 9 nucleotides align to TRBD1. Looked up from germline, CDR1 is SGHKS and CDR2 is YYEKEE (reference sequence). V lost 4 bases, J lost 3 bases, and 4 bases stayed unmatched. The CDR3 runs 14 residues. CDR3 sequence (DNA): TGTGCCAGCAGCCCGGGACAGGGACACTATGGCTACACCTTC. It specifies CASSPGQGHYGYTF.

The rearrangement joins TRBV2 to TRBJ1-1; the D gene is possibly TRBD1 (5 bases). Germline values: CDR1 SNHLY, CDR2 FYNNEI. V gave up 4 bases and J gave up 1 base, with 10 bases separating them. This CDR3 region has 14 residues. CDR3 coding DNA: TGTGCCAGCAGTGCGGAAGGGGCGAACACTGAAGCTTTCTTT. It codes for CASSAEGANTEAFF.